This TCR beta chain stems from a study of T cell responses to AZD1222 COVID-19 vaccine. Study outcomes and limitations: No repertoire was sampled before or during the peak T cell response, only after it. Seropositivity was recorded at baseline in only a handful of AZD1222 recipients. Nearly half of spike-specific TCRs reportedly target variant regions that are unmutated in the B.1.351 and B.1.1.7 variants. Donors were chiefly white British, with a greater number of females, and clonal diversity was perhaps underestimated.

Generated by immunoSEQ multiplex PCR, the TCRdb table keeps only in-frame clones and is missing some. The sample contains approximately 190,000 clones, 87% of which appear only once. The V gene's germline CDR1 is LGHDT and CDR2 YNNKEL (reference sequence). CDR3 length: 16 residues. V gave up 4 bases and J gave up 0 bases, with 15 bases separating them. Comment on this clone: Its antigen is still unknown.

The chain recombines TRBV3-1 (or the pseudogene TRBV3-2) with TRBJ2-5; the D call may be TRBD1 or TRBD2 (6 bases each). The TCR comes from an adult in good health. This specimen consisted of peripheral blood, obtained on day 0 of MenACWY control vaccination. The CDR3 nucleotides read TGTGCCAGCAGCCGAAAGGGGGGCAGGGACCAAGAGACCCAGTACTTC. Translating it yields CASSRKGGRDQETQYF.